The text below deals with one TCR beta chain. Its antigen remains unidentified. Germline CDR1 SGHAT, CDR2 FQNNGV. CDR3 length: 12 residues. The ends were cut back, 5 bases at V and 7 bases at J, with 9 bases in the middle. Naivety among CD8 cells was defined by CD45RO negativity and positive CCR7 selection, thereby excluding terminally differentiated effector memory CD45RA+ cells. The entry originates in a study of shared clonotypes between healthy human individuals. Turning to the study itself: Donor ages ranged 18 to 49 years: a couple of women, a few men. Study-level results: Only a few donors were included, so the genetic and exposure-history diversity represented was limited.

The assay was immunoSEQ multiplex PCR, and TCRdb's table has in-frame clones only and misses some. The sample includes under 600,000 clones, roughly 98% seen only once; the top ten take around 0.3%. This sequence originates from a man aged 25-45 years in good health. The chain is built from TRBV11-2 and TRBJ2-1; D is uncertain. Sequenced sample: naive CD8+ T cells sorted from blood. The CDR3 DNA reads TGTGCCAGCAGCCCCGACTTGAATGAGCAGTTCTTC. Translated, it gives CASSPDLNEQFF.